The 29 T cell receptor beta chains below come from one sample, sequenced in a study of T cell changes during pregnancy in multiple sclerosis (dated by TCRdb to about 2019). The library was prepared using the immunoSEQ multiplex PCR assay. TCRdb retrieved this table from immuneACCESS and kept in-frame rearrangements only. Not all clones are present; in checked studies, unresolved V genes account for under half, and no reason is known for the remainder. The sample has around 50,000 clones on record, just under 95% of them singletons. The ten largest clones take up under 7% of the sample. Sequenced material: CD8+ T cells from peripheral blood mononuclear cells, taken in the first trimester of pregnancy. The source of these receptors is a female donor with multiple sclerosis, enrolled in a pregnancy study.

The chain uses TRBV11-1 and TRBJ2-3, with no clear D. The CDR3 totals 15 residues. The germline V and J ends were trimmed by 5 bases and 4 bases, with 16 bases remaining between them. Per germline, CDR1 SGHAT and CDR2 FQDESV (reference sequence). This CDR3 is CASSPAQLHSDTQYF. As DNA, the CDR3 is TGTGCCAGCAGCCCCGCCCAACTACATTCAGATACGCAGTATTTT.

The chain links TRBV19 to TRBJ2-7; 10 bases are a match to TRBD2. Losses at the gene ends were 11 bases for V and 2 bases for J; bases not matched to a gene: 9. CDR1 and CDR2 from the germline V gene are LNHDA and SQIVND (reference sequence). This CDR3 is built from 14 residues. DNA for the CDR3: TGTGCCGGGGGGGGGAGCGGGAGGGCCTACGAGCAGTACTTC. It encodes CAGGGSGRAYEQYF.

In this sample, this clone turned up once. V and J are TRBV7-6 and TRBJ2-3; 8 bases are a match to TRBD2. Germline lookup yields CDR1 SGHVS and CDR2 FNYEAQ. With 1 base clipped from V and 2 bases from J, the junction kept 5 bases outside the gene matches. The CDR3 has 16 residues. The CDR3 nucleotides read TGTGCCAGCAGCTTAGGGCAGCGGGAGATCACAGATACGCAGTATTTT. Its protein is CASSLGQREITDTQYF.

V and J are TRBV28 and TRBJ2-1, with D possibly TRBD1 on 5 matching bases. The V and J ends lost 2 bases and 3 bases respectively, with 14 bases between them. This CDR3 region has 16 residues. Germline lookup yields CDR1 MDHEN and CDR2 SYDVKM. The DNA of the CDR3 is TGTGCCAGCAGTTTAATAAGGGGCGGAATCTACAATGAGCAGTTCTTC. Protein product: CASSLIRGGIYNEQFF.

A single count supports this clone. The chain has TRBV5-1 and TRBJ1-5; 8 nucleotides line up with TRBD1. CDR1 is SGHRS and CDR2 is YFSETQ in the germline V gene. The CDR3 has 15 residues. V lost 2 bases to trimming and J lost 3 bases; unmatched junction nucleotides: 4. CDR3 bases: TGCGCCAGCAGCTTAGAGACAGGGGACAATCAGCCCCAGCATTTT. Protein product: CASSLETGDNQPQHF.

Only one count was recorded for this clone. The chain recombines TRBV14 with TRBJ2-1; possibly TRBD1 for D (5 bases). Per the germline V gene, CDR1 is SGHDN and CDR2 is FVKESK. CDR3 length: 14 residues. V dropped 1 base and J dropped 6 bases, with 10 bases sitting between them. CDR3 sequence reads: CASSQVDRANEQFF. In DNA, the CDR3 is TGTGCCAGCAGCCAAGTCGACAGAGCCAATGAGCAGTTCTTC.

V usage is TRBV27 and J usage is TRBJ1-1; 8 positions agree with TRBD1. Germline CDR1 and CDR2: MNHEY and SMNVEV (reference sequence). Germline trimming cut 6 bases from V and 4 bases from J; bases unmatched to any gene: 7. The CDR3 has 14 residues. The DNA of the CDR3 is TGTGCCAGCAGCGTGTCGACAGGGGCCACTGAAGCTTTCTTT. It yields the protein CASSVSTGATEAFF.

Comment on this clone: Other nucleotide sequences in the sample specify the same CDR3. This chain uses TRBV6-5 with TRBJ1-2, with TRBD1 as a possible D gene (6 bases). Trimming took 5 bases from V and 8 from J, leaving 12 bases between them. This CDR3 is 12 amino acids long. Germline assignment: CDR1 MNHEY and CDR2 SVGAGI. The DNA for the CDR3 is TGTGCCAGCAGTCAAAACAGGGAAGGCTACACCTTC. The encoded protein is CASSQNREGYTF.

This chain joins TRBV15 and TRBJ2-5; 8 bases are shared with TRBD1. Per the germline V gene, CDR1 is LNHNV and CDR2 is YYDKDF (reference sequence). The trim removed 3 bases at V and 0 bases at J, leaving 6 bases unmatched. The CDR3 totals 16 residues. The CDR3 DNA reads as TGTGCCACCAGCAGCCGGACAGGGAGGTACCAAGAGACCCAGTACTTC. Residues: CATSSRTGRYQETQYF.

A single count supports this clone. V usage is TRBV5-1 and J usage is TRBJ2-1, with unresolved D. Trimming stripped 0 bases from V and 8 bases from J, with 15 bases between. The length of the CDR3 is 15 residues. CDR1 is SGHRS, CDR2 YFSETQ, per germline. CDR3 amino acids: CASSLELPNWDEQFF. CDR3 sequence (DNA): TGCGCCAGCAGCTTGGAACTACCCAATTGGGATGAGCAGTTCTTC.

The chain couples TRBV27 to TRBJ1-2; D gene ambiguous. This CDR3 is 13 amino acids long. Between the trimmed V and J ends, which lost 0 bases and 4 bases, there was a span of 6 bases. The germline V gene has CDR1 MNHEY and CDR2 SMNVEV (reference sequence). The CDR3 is CASSLSPSYGYTF. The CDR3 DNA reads TGTGCCAGCAGTTTATCCCCTAGCTATGGCTACACCTTC.

The CDR3 DNA sequence: TGCGCCAGCAGCCAATACCAGGGCGGGGATTGGTACGAGCAGTACTTC. It is translated as CASSQYQGGDWYEQYF. This sequence joins TRBV4-1 and TRBJ2-7; D may be TRBD2 (6 bases). Germline lookup yields CDR1 MGHRA and CDR2 YSYEKL. This CDR3 spans 16 amino acids. Trimming took off 2 bases at V and 4 bases at J, with 18 bases between the two ends.

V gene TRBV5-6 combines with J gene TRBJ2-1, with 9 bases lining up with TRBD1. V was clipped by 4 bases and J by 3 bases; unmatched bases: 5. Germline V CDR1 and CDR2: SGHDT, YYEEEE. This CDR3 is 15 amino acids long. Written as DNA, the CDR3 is TGTGCCAGCAGCAACGGACAGGGGATCTACAATGAGCAGTTCTTC. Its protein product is CASSNGQGIYNEQFF.

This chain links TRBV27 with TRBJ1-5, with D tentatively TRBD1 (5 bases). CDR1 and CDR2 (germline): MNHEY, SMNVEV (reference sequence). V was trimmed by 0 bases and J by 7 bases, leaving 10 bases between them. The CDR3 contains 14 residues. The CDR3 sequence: CASSLSGVGQPQHF. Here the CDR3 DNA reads TGTGCCAGCAGTTTATCAGGGGTCGGGCAGCCCCAGCATTTT.

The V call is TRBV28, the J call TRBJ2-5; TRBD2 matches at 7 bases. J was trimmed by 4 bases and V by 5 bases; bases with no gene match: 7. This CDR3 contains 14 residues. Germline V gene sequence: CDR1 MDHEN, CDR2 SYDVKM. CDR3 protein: CASSPQAGRETQYF. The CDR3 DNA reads TGTGCCAGCAGTCCTCAAGCGGGAAGAGAGACCCAGTACTTC.

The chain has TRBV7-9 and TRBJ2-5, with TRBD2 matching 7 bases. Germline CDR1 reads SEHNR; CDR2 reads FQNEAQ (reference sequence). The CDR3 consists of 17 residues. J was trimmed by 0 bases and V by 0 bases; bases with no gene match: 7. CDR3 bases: TGTGCCAGCAGCTTAGCCGGGGGACTACCAAACCAAGAGACCCAGTACTTC. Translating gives CASSLAGGLPNQETQYF. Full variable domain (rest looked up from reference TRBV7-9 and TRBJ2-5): DTGVSQNPRHKITKRGQNVTFRCDPISEHNRLYWYRQTLGQGPEFLTYFQNEAQLEKSRLLSDRFSAERPKGSFSTLEIQRTEQGDSAMYLCASSLAGGLPNQETQYFGPGTRLLVL.

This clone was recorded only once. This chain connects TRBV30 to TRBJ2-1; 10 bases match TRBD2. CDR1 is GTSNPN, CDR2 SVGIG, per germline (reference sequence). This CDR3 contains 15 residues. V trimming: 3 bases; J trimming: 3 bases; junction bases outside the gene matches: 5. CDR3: CAWSPLAGGYNEQFF. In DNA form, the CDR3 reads TGTGCCTGGAGCCCCTTAGCGGGAGGCTACAATGAGCAGTTCTTC.

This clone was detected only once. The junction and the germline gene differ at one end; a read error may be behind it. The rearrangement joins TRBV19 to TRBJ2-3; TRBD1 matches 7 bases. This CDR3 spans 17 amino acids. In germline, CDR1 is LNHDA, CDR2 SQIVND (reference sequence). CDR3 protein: CASSIGQGPSSTDTQYF. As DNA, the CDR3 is TGTGCCAGTAGTATAGGACAGGGCCCCTCTAGCACAGATACGCAGTACTTT. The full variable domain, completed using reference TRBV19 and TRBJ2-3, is DGGITQSPKYLFRKEGQNVTLSCEQNLNHDAMYWYRQDPGQGLRLIYYSQIVNDFQKGDIAEGYSVSREKKESFPLTVTSAQKNPTAFYLCASSIGQGPSSTDTQYFGPGTRLTVL.

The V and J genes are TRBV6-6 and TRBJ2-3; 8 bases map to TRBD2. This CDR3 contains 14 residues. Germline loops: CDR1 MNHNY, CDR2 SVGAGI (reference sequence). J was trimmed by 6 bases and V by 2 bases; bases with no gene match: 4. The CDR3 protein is CASSYVGTRDTQYF. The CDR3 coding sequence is TGTGCCAGCAGTTACGTAGGGACTAGGGATACGCAGTATTTT.

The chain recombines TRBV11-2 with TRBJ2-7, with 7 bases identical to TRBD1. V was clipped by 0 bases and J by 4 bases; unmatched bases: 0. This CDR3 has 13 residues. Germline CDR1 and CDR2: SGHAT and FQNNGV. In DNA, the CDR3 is TGTGCCAGCAGCTTAGAGGGACAGTACGAGCAGTACTTC. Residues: CASSLEGQYEQYF.

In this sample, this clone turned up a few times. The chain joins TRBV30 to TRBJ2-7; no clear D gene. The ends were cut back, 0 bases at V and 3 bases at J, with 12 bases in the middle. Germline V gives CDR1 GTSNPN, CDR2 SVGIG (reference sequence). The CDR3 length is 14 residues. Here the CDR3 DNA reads TGTGCCTGGAGTGTTGGAGCAGCAAGCTACGAGCAGTACTTC. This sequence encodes CAWSVGAASYEQYF.

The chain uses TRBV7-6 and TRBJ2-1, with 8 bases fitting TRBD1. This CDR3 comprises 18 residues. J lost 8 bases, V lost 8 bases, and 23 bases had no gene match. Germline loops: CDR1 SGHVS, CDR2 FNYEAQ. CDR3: CASPTPNRNRGSLDEQFF. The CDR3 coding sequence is TGTGCCAGCCCGACACCCAACCGGAACAGGGGGAGTCTTGATGAGCAGTTCTTC.

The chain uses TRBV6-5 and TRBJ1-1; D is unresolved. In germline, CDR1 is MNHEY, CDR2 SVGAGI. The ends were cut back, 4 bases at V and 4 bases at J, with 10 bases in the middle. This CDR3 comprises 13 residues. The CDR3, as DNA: TGTGCCAGCAGTTTCGGTCAGGTCACTGAAGCTTTCTTT. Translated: CASSFGQVTEAFF.

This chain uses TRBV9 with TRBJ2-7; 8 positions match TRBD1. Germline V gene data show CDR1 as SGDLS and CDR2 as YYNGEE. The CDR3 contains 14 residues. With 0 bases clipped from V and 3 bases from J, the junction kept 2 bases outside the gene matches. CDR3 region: CASSVGDRGYEQYF. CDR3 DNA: TGTGCCAGCAGCGTAGGAGACAGGGGCTACGAGCAGTACTTC.

For the CDR3, the DNA is TGTGCCAGCAGCTTAGAACCGGGTTCCTCCTACAATGAGCAGTTCTTC. It is translated as CASSLEPGSSYNEQFF. The genes are TRBV7-2 and TRBJ2-1; D unclear. CDR1 SGHTA and CDR2 FQGNSA come from the germline V gene. The CDR3 spans 16 residues. With 1 base removed from V and 0 bases from J, the gap between germline ends came to 10 bases.

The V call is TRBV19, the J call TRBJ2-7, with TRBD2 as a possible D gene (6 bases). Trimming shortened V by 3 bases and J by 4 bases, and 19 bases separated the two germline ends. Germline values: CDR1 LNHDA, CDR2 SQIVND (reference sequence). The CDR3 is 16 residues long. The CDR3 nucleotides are TGTGCCAGTAGTATCGGATTCGGGACTCCTCGGTACGAGCAGTACTTC. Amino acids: CASSIGFGTPRYEQYF.

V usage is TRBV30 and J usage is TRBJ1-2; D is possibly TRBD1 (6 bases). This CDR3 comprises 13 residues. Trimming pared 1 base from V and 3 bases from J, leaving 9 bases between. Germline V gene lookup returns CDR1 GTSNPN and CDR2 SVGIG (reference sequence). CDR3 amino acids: CAWSDRAYYGYTF. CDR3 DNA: TGTGCCTGGAGTGACAGGGCGTACTATGGCTACACCTTC.

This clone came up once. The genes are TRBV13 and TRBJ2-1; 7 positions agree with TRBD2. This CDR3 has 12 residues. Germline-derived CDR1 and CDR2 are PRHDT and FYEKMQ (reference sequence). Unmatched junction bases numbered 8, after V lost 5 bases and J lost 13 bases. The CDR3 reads CASSTTSLTQFF. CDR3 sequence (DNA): TGTGCCAGCAGCACGACTAGCCTCACACAGTTCTTC.

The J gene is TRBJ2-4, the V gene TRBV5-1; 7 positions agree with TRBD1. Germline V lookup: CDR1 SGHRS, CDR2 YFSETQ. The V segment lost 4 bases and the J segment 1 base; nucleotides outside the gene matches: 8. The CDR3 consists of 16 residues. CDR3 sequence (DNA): TGCGCCAGCAGCGTAGACAGGGCAGGGGCCAAAAACATTCAGTACTTC. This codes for CASSVDRAGAKNIQYF.